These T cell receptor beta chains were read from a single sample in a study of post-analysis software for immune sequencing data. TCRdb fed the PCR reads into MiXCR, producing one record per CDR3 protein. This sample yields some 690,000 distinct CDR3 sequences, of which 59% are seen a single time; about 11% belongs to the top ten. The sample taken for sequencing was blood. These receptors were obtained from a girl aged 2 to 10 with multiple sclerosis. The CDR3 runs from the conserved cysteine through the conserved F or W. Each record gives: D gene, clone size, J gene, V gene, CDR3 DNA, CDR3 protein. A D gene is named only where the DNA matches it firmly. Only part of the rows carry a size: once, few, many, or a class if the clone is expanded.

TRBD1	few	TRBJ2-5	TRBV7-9	TGTGCCAGCAGCCAGCCTAGGACAGGGCAAGAGACCCAGTACTTC	CASSQPRTGQETQYF
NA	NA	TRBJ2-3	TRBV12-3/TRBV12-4	TGTGCCAGCAGCAAAACGGGGGGCATAGATACGCAGTATTTT	CASSKTGGIDTQYF
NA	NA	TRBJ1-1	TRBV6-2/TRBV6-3	TGTGCCAGCAGTTCGCCGGGTCTGAACACTGAAGCTTTCTTT	CASSSPGLNTEAFF
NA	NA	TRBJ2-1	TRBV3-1	TGTGCCAGCAGCCAAGTCCTCACGGGACTTGAGCAGTTCTTC	CASSQVLTGLEQFF
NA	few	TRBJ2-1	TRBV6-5	TGTGCCAGCAGTTACAGGGAAGTCGATGAGCAGTTCTTC	CASSYREVDEQFF
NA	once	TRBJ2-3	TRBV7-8	TGTGCCAGCAGCGCGTCACGAGGCACAGATACGCAGTATTTT	CASSASRGTDTQYF
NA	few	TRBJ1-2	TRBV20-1	TGCAGTGCTAGTACAGGGTGGGACTATGGCTACACCTTC	CSASTGWDYGYTF
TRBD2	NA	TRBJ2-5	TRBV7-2	TGTGCCAGCAGCCAAGAGCGGGGGCCGAGAGAGACCCAGTACTTC	CASSQERGPRETQYF
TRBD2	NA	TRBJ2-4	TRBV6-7	TGTGCCAGCAGTTACCCCCGGGAGGGCCGGGACATTCAGTACTTC	CASSYPREGRDIQYF
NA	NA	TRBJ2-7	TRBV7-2	TGTGCCAGCACCTCGGGCTCGCACTTGACTACCGAGCAGTACTTC	CASTSGSHLTTEQYF
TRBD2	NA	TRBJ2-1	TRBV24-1	TGTGCCACCAGTACTCCGGGGGGCAATGAGCAGTTCTTC	CATSTPGGNEQFF
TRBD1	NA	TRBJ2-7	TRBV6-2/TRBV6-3	TGTGCCAGCAGTTACGCCGGGACAGGGCTAACCGAGCAGTACTTC	CASSYAGTGLTEQYF
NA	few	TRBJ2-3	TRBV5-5	TGTGCCAGCAGCCTGTATGAGTCCACAGATACGCAGTATTTT	CASSLYESTDTQYF
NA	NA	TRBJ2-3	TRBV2	TGTGCCAGCAGTGAATGGTTAGGACAATCCTCCACAGATACGCAGTATTTT	CASSEWLGQSSTDTQYF
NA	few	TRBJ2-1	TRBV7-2	TGTGCCAGCAGTTTCTTAATTGGGGGTGGTGAGCAGTTCTTC	CASSFLIGGGEQFF
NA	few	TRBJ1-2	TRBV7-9	TGTGCCAGCAGCTTAGTGGGTGCGGATTCGGGAGGCTACACCTTC	CASSLVGADSGGYTF
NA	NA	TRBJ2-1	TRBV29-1	TGCAGCGTTCTCAGGGGGGGAGACCCAAACAATGAGCAGTTCTTC	CSVLRGGDPNNEQFF
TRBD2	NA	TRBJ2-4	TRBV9	TGTGCCAGCAGCCGGAGTCTAGCGGAAAACATTCAGTACTTC	CASSRSLAENIQYF
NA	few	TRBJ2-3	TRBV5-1	TGCGCCAGCAGACCGGGACCCAGCACAGATACGCAGTATTTT	CASRPGPSTDTQYF
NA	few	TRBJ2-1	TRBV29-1	TGCAGCGTTCCAGTCCCATGGGGAAATGAGCAGTTCTTC	CSVPVPWGNEQFF